The 30 T cell receptor beta chains listed next were all sequenced from one sample in a study of T-cell memory formation after mild COVID-19. TCRdb re-called the 5' RACE reads with MiXCR, one entry per CDR3 protein. The sample includes some 410,000 distinct CDR3 sequences, around a quarter of them seen just once. The sequenced sample was PBMCs or a T cell subset sorted from them (not recorded which). The receptors were sampled from an adult woman who had mild COVID-19 (a few samples of this study predate the infection). Cell type and time point are not known.

This clonotype turned up a few times. The J gene is TRBJ2-5, the V gene TRBV6-1; 13 bases align to TRBD2. V shed 3 bases, J shed 8 bases, and the junction held 3 bases outside the gene matches. Germline CDR1 and CDR2: MNHNS and SASEGT. This CDR3 is 14 amino acids long. CDR3 amino acids: CASSEGTSGATQYF. CDR3 in DNA: TGTGCCAGCAGTGAGGGGACTAGCGGGGCAACCCAGTACTTC.

Many counts were recorded for this clonotype. This chain connects TRBV20-1 to TRBJ1-1, with D tentatively TRBD1 (6 bases). Trimming cost V 6 bases and J 1 base, with 6 bases left between them. This CDR3 has 11 amino acids. The germline V gene has CDR1 DFQATT and CDR2 SNEGSKA (reference sequence). This CDR3 is CSATGNTEAFF. In nucleotides, the CDR3 is TGCAGTGCGACAGGGAACACTGAAGCTTTCTTT.

This clonotype was counted a few times. The rearrangement links TRBV5-1 to TRBJ2-1; tentatively, D is TRBD1 (6 bases). Deletions cut 7 bases from V and 4 bases from J, with 12 bases between. Per germline, CDR1 SGHRS and CDR2 YFSETQ. This CDR3 comprises 13 residues. Here the CDR3 DNA reads TGCGCCAGCTCCCGGGACATATACAATGAGCAGTTCTTC. It is translated as CASSRDIYNEQFF.

This chain links TRBV7-2 with TRBJ2-5; D gene unclear. Deletions cut 4 bases from V and 3 bases from J, with 9 bases between. Germline assignment: CDR1 SGHTA and CDR2 FQGNSA. The CDR3 consists of 13 residues. CDR3 bases: TGTGCCAGCAGCTCCCCCTCTAAAGAGACCCAGTACTTC. It specifies CASSSPSKETQYF.

This clonotype was seen many times. This chain joins TRBV11-2 and TRBJ1-1, with 11 bases matching TRBD1. CDR3 length: 16 residues. The germline gives CDR1 SGHAT, CDR2 FQNNGV. V lost 6 bases to trimming and J lost 1 base; unmatched junction nucleotides: 7. CDR3: CASRNSGTGGNTEAFF. The CDR3, as DNA: TGTGCCAGCAGAAACTCCGGGACAGGGGGGAACACTGAAGCTTTCTTT.

This chain uses TRBV4-2 with TRBJ2-1; the D is unclear. Germline values: CDR1 LGHNA, CDR2 YNFKEQ. Trimming took 3 bases from V and 5 from J, leaving 8 bases between them. The CDR3 has 13 residues. CDR3 bases: TGTGCCAGCAGCCAGTCTAGTAACAATGAGCAGTTCTTC. It encodes CASSQSSNNEQFF.

The chain combines TRBV14 with TRBJ2-6; TRBD1 is a possible D gene (5 bases). Germline CDR1 is SGHDN and CDR2 is FVKESK. The CDR3 totals 14 residues. V dropped 4 bases and J dropped 3 bases, with 7 bases sitting between them. Here the CDR3 DNA reads TGTGCCAGCAGCCCGCAGGGTGGGGCCAACGTCCTGACTTTC. As protein: CASSPQGGANVLTF.

CDR3 nucleotide sequence: TGTGCCAGCAGTGAAGCCACCGTCATCGTGGGCACAGATACGCAGTATTTT. Encoded protein: CASSEATVIVGTDTQYF. This chain connects TRBV2 to TRBJ2-3, with unresolved D. The germline CDR1 and CDR2 sequences are SNHLY and FYNNEI. The CDR3 consists of 17 residues. V was cut by 0 bases and J by 1 base, with 14 bases left in between.

This clonotype showed up just a few times. V gene TRBV7-9 combines with J gene TRBJ2-5, with TRBD2 matching 7 bases. The CDR3 runs to 15 residues. Losses at the gene ends were 1 base for V and 4 bases for J; bases not matched to a gene: 6. CDR1 is SEHNR, CDR2 FQNEAQ, per germline (reference sequence). Here the CDR3 DNA reads TGTGCCAGCAGCTTAGGGGTTCGCGGGAGAGAGACCCAGTACTTC. Protein: CASSLGVRGRETQYF.

In its sample, this clonotype was seen a few times. The J gene is TRBJ1-1, the V gene TRBV18; TRBD1 is a possible D gene (5 bases). This CDR3 contains 14 residues. V lost 4 bases to trimming and J lost 6 bases, with 15 bases between them. The germline CDR1 and CDR2 sequences are KGHSH and LQKENI. In DNA form, the CDR3 reads TGTGCCAGCTCACAAGGGACGCATAGCGCTGAAGCTTTCTTT. This sequence encodes CASSQGTHSAEAFF.

This rearrangement joins TRBV12-3 or TRBV12-4 to TRBJ1-1, with D unresolved. Between the trimmed V and J ends, which lost 7 bases and 3 bases, there was a span of 39 bases. The CDR3 is 22 amino acids. In nucleotides, the CDR3 is TGTGCCAGCAATATTTGCGGGCGAGGTGACGCAGAGGTGATTTCTCGCCACACTGAAGCTTTCTTT. As protein: CASNICGRGDAEVISRHTEAFF.

This clonotype turned up a few times. This rearrangement joins TRBV15 to TRBJ2-5; 8 positions agree with TRBD1. From germline, CDR1 is LNHNV and CDR2 YYDKDF (reference sequence). The CDR3 runs 14 residues. The junction had 3 bases not matched to a gene; V was cut back by 4 bases and J by 2 bases. CDR3 sequence: CATSTRTGQETQYF. The CDR3 bases are TGTGCCACCAGCACTAGGACAGGGCAAGAGACCCAGTACTTC. The full variable domain, with the rest looked up from reference TRBV15 and TRBJ2-5, is DAMVIQNPRYQVTQFGKPVTLSCSQTLNHNVMYWYQQKSSQAPKLLFHYYDKDFNNEADTPDNFQSRRPNTSFCFLDIRSPGLGDTAMYLCATSTRTGQETQYFGPGTRLLVL.

The chain recombines TRBV11-2 with TRBJ2-3, with D uncertain. The CDR3 sequence is 16 residues long. Germline V gives CDR1 SGHAT, CDR2 FQNNGV. Between the trimmed V and J ends, which lost 0 bases and 2 bases, there was a span of 12 bases. CDR3 residues: CASSLDTWGNTDTQYF. In nucleotides, the CDR3 is TGTGCCAGCAGCTTAGATACCTGGGGAAACACAGATACGCAGTATTTT.

This clonotype has just a few counts. This chain links TRBV10-3 with TRBJ2-3; 9 bases are a match to TRBD2. Germline-derived CDR1 and CDR2 are ENHRY and SYGVKD. With 8 bases clipped from V and 8 bases from J, the junction kept 14 bases outside the gene matches. CDR3 size: 15 residues. The CDR3 loop is CAISEWASGKTTQYF. Written as DNA, the CDR3 is TGTGCCATCTCGGAGTGGGCTAGCGGGAAAACTACGCAGTATTTT.

This clonotype has at least ten counts. The chain carries TRBV7-2 and TRBJ2-3; TRBD2 is a possible D gene (6 bases). In germline, CDR1 is SGHTA, CDR2 FQGNSA. The CDR3 is 15 amino acids. The V end lost 5 bases, the J end lost 6 bases, and 18 bases lay between the germline ends. CDR3 residues: CASSTGLPGVDTQYF. CDR3 DNA sequence: TGTGCCAGCAGCACCGGACTACCAGGCGTCGATACGCAGTATTTT. The variable domain in full, with the rest retrieved from reference TRBV7-2 and TRBJ2-3, is GAGVSQSPSNKVTEKGKDVELRCDPISGHTALYWYRQSLGQGLEFLIYFQGNSAPDKSGLPSDRFSAERTGGSVSTLTIQRTQQEDSAVYLCASSTGLPGVDTQYFGPGTRLTVL.

This clonotype was recorded a few times. This rearrangement joins TRBV6-2 or TRBV6-3 to TRBJ1-5; D is unresolved. This CDR3 has 13 residues. The germline V gene encodes CDR1 MNHEY and CDR2 SVGEGT. V lost 7 bases and J 1 base, leaving 8 bases between the germline ends. CDR3 nucleotide sequence: TGTGCCAGCAAGGCAGAGAGCAATCAGCCCCAGCATTTT. This codes for CASKAESNQPQHF.

This chain uses TRBV11-2 with TRBJ2-7; no reliable D call. CDR3 length: 12 amino acids. Germline V gene data show CDR1 as SGHAT and CDR2 as FQNNGV. V lost 3 bases to trimming and J lost 4 bases, with 7 bases between them. The CDR3 spells CASSFVRYEQYF. The CDR3 DNA sequence: TGTGCCAGCAGCTTCGTACGTTACGAGCAGTACTTC. Based on the CDR3 plus reference TRBV11-2 and TRBJ2-7, the full variable domain is EAGVAQSPRYKIIEKRQSVAFWCNPISGHATLYWYQQILGQGPKLLIQFQNNGVVDDSQLPKDRFSAERLKGVDSTLKIQPAKLEDSAVYLCASSFVRYEQYFGPGTRLTVT.

This rearrangement joins TRBV6-5 to TRBJ1-1, with D possibly matching TRBD1 (5 bases). With 8 bases removed from V and 3 bases from J, the gap between germline ends came to 13 bases. Germline CDR1 reads MNHEY; CDR2 reads SVGAGI. The CDR3 spans 13 residues. DNA for the CDR3: TGTGCCAGCTGGACCCGAGGGGACACTGAAGCTTTCTTT. Translated, it gives CASWTRGDTEAFF.

This clonotype was seen repeatedly, ten times or more. This rearrangement joins TRBV5-1 to TRBJ1-4; perhaps TRBD1 as D (6 bases). The V end lost 3 bases, the J end lost 3 bases, and 9 bases lay between the germline ends. Germline V gives CDR1 SGHRS, CDR2 YFSETQ. CDR3 size: 14 residues. Here the CDR3 reads CASSSGQPNEKLFF. CDR3 nucleotide sequence: TGCGCCAGCAGCTCTGGACAGCCTAATGAAAAACTGTTTTTT.

The chain uses TRBV6-6 and TRBJ1-2, with a tentative D call TRBD1 (6 bases). The CDR3 totals 12 residues. Germline-derived CDR1 and CDR2 are MNHNY and SVGAGI (reference sequence). Trimming left V 7 bases short and J 6 bases short, with 12 bases between. The CDR3 nucleotides are TGTGCCAGCACCCTAGGGGGGAATGGCTACACCTTC. Protein product: CASTLGGNGYTF.

This clonotype was seen a single time. The rearrangement joins TRBV4-1 to TRBJ2-1; 7 bases are shared with TRBD1. Germline lookup yields CDR1 MGHRA and CDR2 YSYEKL. V shed 2 bases and J 4 bases; nucleotides not matched to a gene: 8. This CDR3 has 16 amino acids. CDR3 amino acids: CASSQLGGRWYNEQFF. CDR3 coding DNA: TGCGCCAGCAGCCAACTAGGGGGCAGATGGTACAATGAGCAGTTCTTC.

This clonotype was seen a handful of times. This sequence joins TRBV7-2 and TRBJ1-2; D is undetermined. The CDR3 covers 15 residues. V was shortened by 7 bases and J by 0 bases, with 15 bases between the two germline ends. Germline V gene data show CDR1 as SGHTA and CDR2 as FQGNSA. The CDR3: CASTDTPRPNYGYTF. DNA of the CDR3: TGTGCCAGCACCGATACCCCACGCCCTAACTATGGCTACACCTTC.

The chain employs TRBV6-2 or TRBV6-3 and TRBJ1-5, with unresolved D. Germline-derived CDR1 and CDR2 are MNHEY and SVGEGT. The CDR3 length is 10 residues. V dropped 8 bases and J dropped 5 bases, with 4 bases sitting between them. As DNA, the CDR3 is TGTGCCAGCGGCCATCAGCCCCAGCATTTT. Protein sequence: CASGHQPQHF.

This clonotype was recorded a few times. The chain recombines TRBV6-5 with TRBJ1-2, with 8 bases fitting TRBD1. The CDR3 is 18 residues long. Germline V CDR1 and CDR2: MNHEY, SVGAGI. Germline trimming cut 4 bases from V and 4 bases from J; bases unmatched to any gene: 17. This CDR3 is CASSSWTGPPGMGYGYTF. The CDR3 region has the DNA TGTGCCAGCAGTTCCTGGACAGGGCCACCGGGGATGGGCTATGGCTACACCTTC.

This clonotype showed up just a few times. The CDR3 region has the DNA TGTGCCAGCAGCCAGGACAGCAACCCTGGAAACACCATATATTTT. This gives the protein CASSQDSNPGNTIYF. V gene TRBV7-2 combines with J gene TRBJ1-3; tentative D call: TRBD1 (6 bases). This CDR3 is 15 amino acids long. Germline V lookup: CDR1 SGHTA, CDR2 FQGNSA. The V end lost 5 bases, the J end lost 2 bases, and 13 bases lay between the germline ends. Based on the CDR3 plus reference TRBV7-2 and TRBJ1-3, the full variable domain is GAGVSQSPSNKVTEKGKDVELRCDPISGHTALYWYRQSLGQGLEFLIYFQGNSAPDKSGLPSDRFSAERTGGSVSTLTIQRTQQEDSAVYLCASSQDSNPGNTIYFGEGSWLTVV.

This clonotype was seen once. The rearrangement joins TRBV5-1 to TRBJ1-2; TRBD1 might be the D (5 bases). CDR1 and CDR2 from the germline V gene are SGHRS and YFSETQ. The ends were cut back, 2 bases at V and 4 bases at J, with 12 bases in the middle. CDR3 length: 14 residues. The CDR3 region has the DNA TGCGCCAGCAGCTTCCGAGGGGATACCTATGGCTACACCTTC. Translated: CASSFRGDTYGYTF. Combining the CDR3 with reference TRBV5-1 and TRBJ1-2 gives the whole variable domain KAGVTQTPRYLIKTRGQQVTLSCSPISGHRSVSWYQQTPGQGLQFLFEYFSETQRNKGNFPGRFSGRQFSNSRSEMNVSTLELGDSALYLCASSFRGDTYGYTFGSGTRLTVV.

J is TRBJ2-7 and V is TRBV12-3 or TRBV12-4; 11 bases line up with TRBD2. The V gene end was trimmed by 6 bases and the J gene end by 2 bases; junction bases not matched to a gene: 6. This CDR3 region has 15 residues. In DNA, the CDR3 is TGTGCCAGCAGCGACATTAGCGGGAGGGCCTACGAGCAGTACTTC. This codes for CASSDISGRAYEQYF.

The chain carries TRBV12-3 or TRBV12-4 and TRBJ1-2; TRBD1 might be the D (6 bases). The CDR3 loop spans 13 amino acids. Trimming left V 4 bases short and J 5 bases short, with 11 bases between. The CDR3 is CASSWGTIYGYTF. CDR3 DNA: TGTGCCAGCAGTTGGGGGACAATTTATGGCTACACCTTC.

This clonotype has more than one count but fewer than ten. This rearrangement joins TRBV2 to TRBJ2-1, with D unclear. This CDR3 is built from 12 residues. The ends were cut back, 6 bases at V and 5 bases at J, with 8 bases in the middle. Germline assignment: CDR1 SNHLY and CDR2 FYNNEI. This CDR3 reads CASRETHNEQFF. CDR3 DNA sequence: TGTGCCAGCAGGGAGACCCACAATGAGCAGTTCTTC.

This clonotype was detected a few times. The chain joins TRBV4-1 to TRBJ2-7; a weak D match, TRBD2 (6 bases). The CDR3 is made up of 15 amino acids. With 0 bases removed from V and 2 bases from J, the gap between germline ends came to 11 bases. Germline CDR1 and CDR2: MGHRA and YSYEKL. This CDR3 is CASSQDLQRAYEQYF. CDR3 DNA sequence: TGCGCCAGCAGCCAAGATCTGCAGCGGGCCTACGAGCAGTACTTC.